What follows are 30 T cell receptor beta chains derived from one specimen sequenced in a study of pediatric ulcerative colitis. Sequencing was performed with immunoSEQ multiplex PCR; in TCRdb, only in-frame clones are kept and a portion is missing. The sample lists 10,000 or so clones, around nine tenths occurring once. The sample was blood. The origin of the receptors is a girl under 18 with moderate ulcerative colitis.

This sequence joins TRBV14 and TRBJ1-2, with 7 positions matching TRBD1. V was clipped by 4 bases and J by 2 bases; unmatched bases: 1. The CDR3 runs 13 residues. Germline CDR1 SGHDN, CDR2 FVKESK. CDR3 coding DNA: TGTGCCAGCAGCCGGGACAGCAACTATGGCTACACCTTC. Protein: CASSRDSNYGYTF.

The chain recombines TRBV5-1 with TRBJ2-3; 8 positions match TRBD2. V trimming: 0 bases; J trimming: 1 base; junction bases outside the gene matches: 1. The CDR3 sequence is 15 residues long. The V gene's germline CDR1 is SGHRS and CDR2 YFSETQ. CDR3 loop: CASSLAAGGTDTQYF. CDR3 coding DNA: TGCGCCAGCAGCTTGGCAGCGGGGGGCACAGATACGCAGTATTTT. Variable domain in full (rest from reference TRBV5-1 and TRBJ2-3): KAGVTQTPRYLIKTRGQQVTLSCSPISGHRSVSWYQQTPGQGLQFLFEYFSETQRNKGNFPGRFSGRQFSNSRSEMNVSTLELGDSALYLCASSLAAGGTDTQYFGPGTRLTVL.

The V and J genes are TRBV5-4 and TRBJ2-7; either TRBD1 or TRBD2 may fit D (5 bases each). CDR3 length equals 15 residues. With 4 bases removed from V and 4 bases from J, the gap between germline ends came to 18 bases. Germline lookup yields CDR1 SGHNT and CDR2 YYREEE (reference sequence). The CDR3 DNA is TGTGCCAGCAGCGCTGGAACGGGGACGGTTTACGAGCAGTACTTC. Its protein product is CASSAGTGTVYEQYF.

V usage is TRBV28 and J usage is TRBJ1-2; TRBD1 is a possible D gene (6 bases). Per the germline V gene, CDR1 is MDHEN and CDR2 is SYDVKM. This CDR3 has 14 residues. Trimming removed 6 bases at V and 4 bases at J, with 15 bases between. The CDR3 reads CASSMGGYPYGYTF. The CDR3 DNA sequence: TGTGCCAGCAGCATGGGGGGCTATCCCTATGGCTACACCTTC.

The CDR3 bases are TGCGCCAGCAGCTTGGCATCAGGGAACACTGAAGCTTTCTTT. This codes for CASSLASGNTEAFF. This sequence joins TRBV5-1 and TRBJ1-1; D remains unclear. Trimming shortened V by 0 bases and J by 1 base, and 7 bases separated the two germline ends. The length of the CDR3 is 14 residues. Per germline, CDR1 SGHRS and CDR2 YFSETQ.

The chain employs TRBV6-1 and TRBJ2-1; TRBD2 matches at 7 bases. V dropped 3 bases and J dropped 9; count of bases not matched to a gene: 11. The CDR3 totals 15 residues. Germline V lookup: CDR1 MNHNS, CDR2 SASEGT. The CDR3 bases are TGTGCCAGCAGTGATGCGACTAGCTACGGGACTGAGCAGTTCTTC. It codes for CASSDATSYGTEQFF.

V is TRBV19 and J is TRBJ2-5, with TRBD1 matching 9 bases. Germline assignment: CDR1 LNHDA and CDR2 SQIVND (reference sequence). The CDR3 runs 14 residues. J gave up 0 bases and V 10 bases, and 6 bases lay outside the gene matches. CDR3 sequence reads: CATSGTGHQETQYF. DNA of the CDR3: TGTGCCACCTCCGGGACAGGGCACCAAGAGACCCAGTACTTC.

DNA of the CDR3: TGTGCCAGCAGCTCGAAGACAGGGAGCCGTTTAGGGGATGAGCAGTTCTTC. Protein product: CASSSKTGSRLGDEQFF. This sequence joins TRBV5-4 and TRBJ2-1; 7 bases align to TRBD1. The CDR3 has 17 residues. J was trimmed by 8 bases and V by 3 bases; bases with no gene match: 17. Germline V lookup: CDR1 SGHNT, CDR2 YYREEE (reference sequence).

The chain joins TRBV30 to TRBJ2-1; D tentatively reads TRBD1 or TRBD2 (6 bases each). The germline gives CDR1 GTSNPN, CDR2 SVGIG (reference sequence). The length of the CDR3 is 15 residues. Trimming stripped 4 bases from V and 3 bases from J, with 16 bases between. CDR3 amino acids: CAWTHGGLSYNEQFF. The CDR3, as DNA: TGTGCCTGGACCCATGGGGGGCTTAGCTACAATGAGCAGTTCTTC. The complete variable domain, with remaining parts taken from reference TRBV30 and TRBJ2-1, reads SQTIHQWPATLVQPVGSPLSLECTVEGTSNPNLYWYRQAAGRGLQLLFYSVGIGQISSEVPQNLSASRPQDRQFILSSKKLLLSDSGFYLCAWTHGGLSYNEQFFGPGTRLTVL.

The rearrangement uses TRBV2 and TRBJ2-1; possibly TRBD1 for D (6 bases). The CDR3 has 15 residues. Between the trimmed V and J ends, which lost 7 bases and 6 bases, there was a span of 19 bases. Per the germline V gene, CDR1 is SNHLY and CDR2 is FYNNEI. The CDR3 protein is CASNPGATGTNEQFF. The CDR3 region has the DNA TGTGCCAGCAACCCAGGGGCGACAGGCACCAATGAGCAGTTCTTC.

V gene TRBV10-3 combines with J gene TRBJ1-5, with D unclear. V was shortened by 2 bases and J by 5 bases, with 25 bases between the two germline ends. The CDR3 totals 19 residues. Germline V gives CDR1 ENHRY, CDR2 SYGVKD. The CDR3 nucleotides read TGTGCCATCAGTGAGGTCGAGGTCCTGGCAGACAAGCCTCATCAGCCCCAGCATTTT. This encodes CAISEVEVLADKPHQPQHF.

The V and J genes are TRBV27 and TRBJ2-7; 9 bases agree with TRBD1. CDR1 is MNHEY, CDR2 SMNVEV, per germline (reference sequence). The CDR3 spans 14 residues. Unmatched junction bases numbered 5, after V lost 4 bases and J lost 4 bases. The DNA for the CDR3 is TGTGCCAGCAGTTCGACAGGGGGGTTTTACGAGCAGTACTTC. Protein: CASSSTGGFYEQYF.

This chain joins TRBV5-1 and TRBJ1-2; D is uncertain. V lost 0 bases and J 2 bases, leaving 11 bases between the germline ends. Germline assignment: CDR1 SGHRS and CDR2 YFSETQ. This CDR3 has 15 amino acids. The CDR3 coding sequence is TGCGCCAGCAGCTTGGCATTGGGCAGGAACTATGGCTACACCTTC. Protein sequence: CASSLALGRNYGYTF.

The genes are TRBV4-1 and TRBJ2-2; weak D call: TRBD2 (5 bases). The germline V and J ends were trimmed by 5 bases and 5 bases, with 15 bases remaining between them. CDR1 is MGHRA, CDR2 YSYEKL, per germline. The CDR3 is made up of 15 amino acids. CDR3: CASSVVSGSTGELFF. For the CDR3, the DNA is TGCGCCAGCAGCGTCGTCTCGGGATCGACCGGGGAGCTGTTTTTT.

This rearrangement joins TRBV11-3 to TRBJ1-1; D unresolved. Germline lookup yields CDR1 SGHNT and CDR2 YENEEA. V lost 5 bases, J lost 0 bases, and 7 bases lay in between. There are 13 residues in the CDR3. The CDR3 spells CASSVQMNTEAFF. The DNA of the CDR3 is TGTGCCAGCAGCGTACAGATGAACACTGAAGCTTTCTTT.

The rearrangement uses TRBV2 and TRBJ2-3; 8 nucleotides agree with TRBD2. With V trimmed by 4 bases and J by 6 bases, 12 bases remained unmatched. This CDR3 region has 16 residues. The V gene's germline CDR1 is SNHLY and CDR2 FYNNEI. CDR3 nucleotides: TGTGCCAGCAGTGGTGTGACGGGAGGGCTGTCGGATACGCAGTATTTT. This translates into CASSGVTGGLSDTQYF.

V gene TRBV5-4 combines with J gene TRBJ2-3; D is perhaps TRBD2 (6 bases). Germline loops: CDR1 SGHNT, CDR2 YYREEE (reference sequence). This CDR3 has 14 amino acids. V lost 3 bases and J 6 bases, leaving 14 bases between the germline ends. The CDR3 sequence: CASSWGLTTDTQYF. CDR3 DNA sequence: TGTGCCAGCAGCTGGGGACTCACTACGGATACGCAGTATTTT. The full variable domain, completed using reference TRBV5-4 and TRBJ2-3, is ETGVTQSPTHLIKTRGQQVTLRCSSQSGHNTVSWYQQALGQGPQFIFQYYREEENGRGNFPPRFSGLQFPNYSSELNVNALELDDSALYLCASSWGLTTDTQYFGPGTRLTVL.

The CDR3 sequence: CAIRPQGMDSPLHF. The CDR3 region has the DNA TGTGCCATCAGACCGCAGGGGATGGATTCACCCCTCCACTTT. The genes are TRBV10-3 and TRBJ1-6, with D possibly matching TRBD1 (6 bases). The CDR3 is 14 amino acids. Per germline, CDR1 ENHRY and CDR2 SYGVKD. V lost 6 bases to trimming and J lost 8 bases, with 14 bases between them.

V and J are TRBV5-1 and TRBJ2-2; 7 bases fit TRBD1. This CDR3 spans 15 amino acids. The V gene end was trimmed by 4 bases and the J gene end by 7 bases; junction bases not matched to a gene: 10. Germline CDR1 reads SGHRS; CDR2 reads YFSETQ. The CDR3 spells CASSPGAGGSGELFF. CDR3 nucleotide sequence: TGCGCCAGCAGCCCGGGTGCAGGGGGTAGCGGGGAGCTGTTTTTT.

The gene calls are TRBV10-3 and TRBJ2-5; 8 bases are shared with TRBD1. The length of the CDR3 is 14 residues. Looked up from germline, CDR1 is ENHRY and CDR2 is SYGVKD. The ends lost 3 bases at V and 4 bases at J; junction bases unmatched: 4. This CDR3 reads CAISEPGGIETQYF. Written as DNA, the CDR3 is TGTGCCATCAGTGAACCAGGGGGCATAGAGACCCAGTACTTC.

This chain joins TRBV19 and TRBJ2-2; 9 bases match TRBD1. CDR1 is LNHDA, CDR2 SQIVND, per germline (reference sequence). The V segment lost 6 bases and the J segment 2 bases; nucleotides outside the gene matches: 10. This CDR3 is 17 amino acids long. This chain's CDR3 is CASRPPGQGPNTGELFF. The CDR3 nucleotides read TGTGCCAGTAGGCCTCCGGGACAGGGCCCAAACACCGGGGAGCTGTTTTTT.

J is TRBJ2-5 and V is TRBV7-9, with D hard to call. This CDR3 has 11 residues. Trimming cost V 3 bases and J 3 bases, with 2 bases left between them. In germline, CDR1 is SEHNR, CDR2 FQNEAQ (reference sequence). For the CDR3, the DNA is TGTGCCAGCAGCTTGAAAGAGACCCAGTACTTC. Protein product: CASSLKETQYF.

This chain joins TRBV5-4 and TRBJ1-1, with D tentatively TRBD1 (6 bases). The CDR3 extends over 15 amino acids. The V end lost 4 bases, the J end lost 0 bases, and 13 bases lay between the germline ends. Looked up from germline, CDR1 is SGHNT and CDR2 is YYREEE (reference sequence). The CDR3 nucleotides read TGTGCCAGCAGCCGGACAGAGAGTATGAACACTGAAGCTTTCTTT. Translation: CASSRTESMNTEAFF.

V and J are TRBV19 and TRBJ2-3; D is uncertain. Germline V gene sequence: CDR1 LNHDA, CDR2 SQIVND (reference sequence). The CDR3 loop spans 15 amino acids. V lost 0 bases and J lost 4, with 11 bases in between. CDR3 coding DNA: TGTGCCAGTAGTATAGATCTTTCTGTCCCAGATACGCAGTATTTT. Translated: CASSIDLSVPDTQYF. The entire variable domain, with the rest obtained from reference TRBV19 and TRBJ2-3, is as follows: DGGITQSPKYLFRKEGQNVTLSCEQNLNHDAMYWYRQDPGQGLRLIYYSQIVNDFQKGDIAEGYSVSREKKESFPLTVTSAQKNPTAFYLCASSIDLSVPDTQYFGPGTRLTVL.

The CDR3, as DNA: TGTGCTAGTGGACTAGCGGGGGGTGAGCAGTTCTTC. This encodes CASGLAGGEQFF. V usage is TRBV12-5 and J usage is TRBJ2-1, with 12 bases aligning to TRBD2. V trimming: 6 bases; J trimming: 9 bases; junction bases outside the gene matches: 0. The CDR3 has 12 amino acids. The germline V gene encodes CDR1 LGHNT and CDR2 FRNRAP.

This sequence joins TRBV2 and TRBJ1-2, with unresolved D. Germline lookup yields CDR1 SNHLY and CDR2 FYNNEI. V lost 3 bases and J lost 0, with 5 bases in between. This CDR3 has 13 amino acids. In nucleotides, the CDR3 is TGTGCCAGCAGTGATAAAGCTAACTATGGCTACACCTTC. Its protein product is CASSDKANYGYTF.

The chain combines TRBV11-2 with TRBJ2-3; 8 bases fit TRBD2. J was trimmed by 4 bases and V by 3 bases; bases with no gene match: 6. Germline-derived CDR1 and CDR2 are SGHAT and FQNNGV. The CDR3 contains 15 residues. The CDR3 loop reads CASSFPRGGPDTQYF. Here the CDR3 DNA reads TGTGCCAGCAGCTTCCCCCGGGGGGGGCCAGATACGCAGTATTTT.

The chain is built from TRBV4-1 and TRBJ2-2, with 12 bases lining up with TRBD2. CDR1 is MGHRA, CDR2 YSYEKL, per germline. The CDR3 has 16 amino acids. V shed 6 bases and J 7 bases; nucleotides not matched to a gene: 9. DNA of the CDR3: TGCGCCAGCAGGGCTAGCGGGAGGGAGTGGGTCGGGGAGCTGTTTTTT. Amino acid sequence: CASRASGREWVGELFF.

The chain has TRBV10-1 and TRBJ2-1; D perhaps matches TRBD2 (5 bases). This CDR3 is 15 amino acids long. Trimming pared 2 bases from V and 3 bases from J, leaving 11 bases between. The germline V gene encodes CDR1 WNHNN and CDR2 SYGVQD (reference sequence). The CDR3 region is CASSEGSAGYNEQFF. CDR3 coding DNA: TGCGCCAGCAGTGAGGGTTCTGCGGGCTACAATGAGCAGTTCTTC.

As DNA, the CDR3 is TGTGCCAGCTCACCGGACAGGACTAACACTGAAGCTTTCTTT. Its protein product is CASSPDRTNTEAFF. The V call is TRBV18, the J call TRBJ1-1; 7 bases map to TRBD1. Trimming took 3 bases from V and 2 from J; bases not matched to a gene: 3. The germline CDR1 and CDR2 sequences are KGHSH and LQKENI. The CDR3 is 14 residues long.